The clone carrying this TCR beta chain was counted only a few times. The second PCR ran about 6 to 12 cycles with a sample-barcoded 5' primer and J-beta primers. Sequencing yielded, for each sample, at least 3 million paired-end reads carrying CDR3. Via MiXCR, TCRdb re-called the 5' RACE reads, giving one row per CDR3 protein. Altogether approximately 800,000 distinct CDR3 sequences are present, around two thirds being singletons, with the ten largest covering around a quarter. V dropped 8 bases and J dropped 2 bases, with 11 bases sitting between them. Germline CDR1 is LGHNT and CDR2 is FRNRAP. The CDR3 totals 13 residues. This sample stems from a study of blood T cells in healthy people across ages.

This receptor was taken from a man between 25 and 39 years old in good health. The rearrangement joins TRBV12-5 to TRBJ2-3; no clear D. The specimen was blood. The CDR3 here is CASCPGSTDTQYF. The CDR3 coding sequence is TGTGCTAGTTGCCCAGGTTCCACAGATACGCAGTATTTT.